Listed below are T cell receptor beta chains from one sample, sequenced in a study of blood T cells in healthy people across ages. TCRdb re-derived calls from the 5' RACE reads in MiXCR, one entry per CDR3 protein. The repertoire holds about 930,000 distinct CDR3 sequences, with 25% to 30% as singletons. A further study also used this sample, focusing on T cells of mothers and their children.

Sequenced: blood. All receptors derive from a woman aged 40 to 50 in good health. Both conserved end residues are part of each CDR3. A D gene is named only where the DNA matches it firmly. Only part of the rows carry a size: once, few, many, or a class if the clone is expanded.

j_call: TRBJ2-4
clone_size: many
v_call: TRBV25-1
cdr3_length: 16
d_call: TRBD1
cdr3_aa: CASSEPFGQGSDIQYF
cdr3_nt: TGTGCCAGCAGTGAACCATTTGGACAGGGGTCTGACATTCAGTACTTC

j_call: TRBJ2-3
clone_size: NA
v_call: TRBV3-1
cdr3_length: 16
d_call: TRBD2
cdr3_aa: CASSLLAGGTTDTQYF
cdr3_nt: TGTGCCAGCAGTTTACTAGCGGGGGGGACCACAGATACGCAGTATTTT

j_call: TRBJ1-1
clone_size: NA
v_call: TRBV29-1
cdr3_length: 12
d_call: NA
cdr3_aa: CSVPLTDTEAFF
cdr3_nt: TGCAGCGTCCCACTTACGGACACTGAAGCTTTCTTT

j_call: TRBJ2-5
clone_size: NA
v_call: TRBV6-5
cdr3_length: 15
d_call: NA
cdr3_aa: CASSYSKGSQETQYF
cdr3_nt: TGTGCCAGCAGTTACTCGAAGGGGTCACAAGAGACCCAGTACTTC

j_call: TRBJ2-7
clone_size: few
v_call: TRBV5-1
cdr3_length: 13
d_call: TRBD1
cdr3_aa: CASKQGARCEQYF
cdr3_nt: TGCGCCAGCAAACAGGGGGCGAGGTGCGAGCAGTACTTC

j_call: TRBJ2-5
clone_size: many
v_call: TRBV25-1
cdr3_length: 13
d_call: NA
cdr3_aa: CASSEIGQETQYF
cdr3_nt: TGTGCCAGCAGTGAAATAGGTCAAGAGACCCAGTACTTC

j_call: TRBJ1-6
clone_size: few
v_call: TRBV20-1
cdr3_length: 18
d_call: TRBD1
cdr3_aa: CSARDLRTGTNVNSPLHF
cdr3_nt: TGCAGTGCTAGAGATCTCAGGACAGGGACCAATGTGAATTCACCCCTCCACTTT

j_call: TRBJ2-7
clone_size: many
v_call: TRBV5-1
cdr3_length: 15
d_call: TRBD2
cdr3_aa: CASSGGTSGAYEQYF
cdr3_nt: TGCGCCAGCAGCGGCGGGACTAGCGGTGCCTACGAGCAGTACTTC

j_call: TRBJ2-7
clone_size: NA
v_call: TRBV4-3
cdr3_length: 13
d_call: NA
cdr3_aa: CASSQDADYEQYF
cdr3_nt: TGCGCCAGCAGCCAAGATGCAGACTACGAGCAGTACTTC

j_call: TRBJ2-3
clone_size: many
v_call: TRBV6-1
cdr3_length: 13
d_call: TRBD2
cdr3_aa: CASRRLAEDTQYF
cdr3_nt: TGTGCCAGCAGGAGACTAGCGGAAGATACGCAGTATTTT

j_call: TRBJ2-7
clone_size: many
v_call: TRBV4-2
cdr3_length: 14
d_call: NA
cdr3_aa: CVSSQVGASYEQYF
cdr3_nt: TGTGTCAGCAGCCAAGTCGGGGCCTCCTACGAGCAGTACTTC

j_call: TRBJ2-7
clone_size: few
v_call: TRBV5-1
cdr3_length: 13
d_call: NA
cdr3_aa: CASSSPHSYEQYF
cdr3_nt: TGCGCCAGCAGCTCCCCGCATTCCTACGAGCAGTACTTC

j_call: TRBJ1-5
clone_size: NA
v_call: TRBV5-6
cdr3_length: 14
d_call: NA
cdr3_aa: CASSSGVPGQPQHF
cdr3_nt: TGTGCCAGCAGCTCGGGCGTGCCGGGGCAGCCCCAGCATTTT

j_call: TRBJ1-6
clone_size: few
v_call: TRBV5-6
cdr3_length: 15
d_call: NA
cdr3_aa: CASSQATLRDSPLHF
cdr3_nt: TGTGCCAGCAGCCAAGCGACTTTGCGGGATTCACCCCTCCACTTT

j_call: TRBJ2-5
clone_size: NA
v_call: TRBV20-1
cdr3_length: 14
d_call: TRBD2
cdr3_aa: CSARGSGIRETQYF
cdr3_nt: TGCAGTGCTAGGGGCAGCGGGATCCGGGAGACCCAGTACTTC

j_call: TRBJ2-1
clone_size: once
v_call: TRBV6-6
cdr3_length: 12
d_call: NA
cdr3_aa: CASSISQGEQFF
cdr3_nt: TGTGCCAGCAGTATCTCACAGGGTGAGCAGTTCTTC

j_call: TRBJ2-3
clone_size: NA
v_call: TRBV14
cdr3_length: 16
d_call: TRBD2
cdr3_aa: CASSPPGLAAPDTQYF
cdr3_nt: TGTGCCAGCAGCCCGCCCGGACTAGCGGCCCCAGATACGCAGTATTTT

j_call: TRBJ2-3
clone_size: many
v_call: TRBV7-3
cdr3_length: 14
d_call: NA
cdr3_aa: CASSPRGFADTQYF
cdr3_nt: TGTGCCAGCAGCCCACGGGGGTTCGCAGATACGCAGTATTTT

j_call: TRBJ2-7
clone_size: NA
v_call: TRBV9
cdr3_length: 15
d_call: TRBD1
cdr3_aa: CASNVGGTGFYEQYF
cdr3_nt: TGTGCCAGCAACGTAGGAGGGACAGGGTTCTACGAGCAGTACTTC

j_call: TRBJ2-1
clone_size: NA
v_call: TRBV2
cdr3_length: 15
d_call: TRBD2
cdr3_aa: CASRVGTSGYNEQFF
cdr3_nt: TGTGCCAGCAGAGTAGGGACTAGCGGCTACAATGAGCAGTTCTTC

j_call: TRBJ1-1
clone_size: few
v_call: TRBV4-1
cdr3_length: 17
d_call: TRBD1
cdr3_aa: CASSQEGAGTGSSKAFF
cdr3_nt: TGCGCCAGCAGCCAAGAAGGGGCCGGGACAGGGTCATCCAAAGCTTTCTTT

j_call: TRBJ1-1
clone_size: few
v_call: TRBV5-5
cdr3_length: 16
d_call: TRBD1
cdr3_aa: CASSLVWAGGQDEAFF
cdr3_nt: TGTGCCAGCAGCTTGGTGTGGGCAGGGGGCCAGGATGAAGCTTTCTTT

j_call: TRBJ1-1
clone_size: NA
v_call: TRBV6-1
cdr3_length: 19
d_call: TRBD1
cdr3_aa: CASSESIRGQGFRNTEAFF
cdr3_nt: TGTGCCAGCAGTGAATCCATCCGAGGACAGGGCTTTCGGAACACTGAAGCTTTCTTT

j_call: TRBJ2-3
clone_size: few
v_call: TRBV20-1
cdr3_length: 12
d_call: NA
cdr3_aa: CSASPTVMREYF
cdr3_nt: TGCAGTGCTAGTCCCACAGTTATGCGGGAGTATTTT

j_call: TRBJ2-7
clone_size: many
v_call: TRBV20-1
cdr3_length: 17
d_call: NA
cdr3_aa: CSAPGSGRGTNYYEQYF
cdr3_nt: TGCAGTGCGCCCGGTTCGGGTCGGGGAACAAATTACTACGAGCAGTACTTC

j_call: TRBJ2-7
clone_size: many
v_call: TRBV5-1
cdr3_length: 17
d_call: NA
cdr3_aa: CASSLRGANFGDGEQYF
cdr3_nt: TGCGCCAGCAGCTTGAGGGGGGCGAATTTCGGAGATGGAGAGCAGTACTTC